These 4 T cell receptor beta chains were sequenced from one sample in a study of early T cells in non-severe SARS-CoV-2 infection. Each CDR3 protein is one row after TCRdb ran MiXCR on the 5' RACE reads. This table holds about 89,000 distinct CDR3 sequences, 15% to 20% found once. Sequencing used whole blood, obtained at baseline. All receptors come from an adult who was a healthcare worker with PCR-confirmed SARS-CoV-2 infection or an uninfected control (not recorded which).

This clonotype was counted at least ten times. V gene TRBV20-1 combines with J gene TRBJ2-3; tentative D call: TRBD2 (5 bases). Between the trimmed V and J ends, which lost 2 bases and 3 bases, there was a span of 15 bases. Germline CDR1 and CDR2: DFQATT and SNEGSKA (reference sequence). The CDR3 consists of 15 residues. CDR3 in amino acids: CSARSRGVGTDTQYF. The CDR3 nucleotides read TGCAGTGCTAGATCACGGGGAGTAGGAACAGATACGCAGTATTTT.

The gene calls are TRBV29-1 and TRBJ2-7; TRBD2 matches at 11 bases. V shed 4 bases, J shed 6 bases, and the junction held 11 bases outside the gene matches. Germline loops: CDR1 SQVTM, CDR2 ANQGSEA. The CDR3 loop spans 15 amino acids. CDR3 region: CSVVKTSGMASEQYF. The CDR3 nucleotides read TGCAGCGTTGTAAAGACTAGCGGGATGGCTAGCGAGCAGTACTTC.

This clonotype was picked up one time. The chain is built from TRBV12-3 or TRBV12-4 and TRBJ2-1; D gene unclear. The V end lost 2 bases, the J end lost 8 bases, and 16 bases lay between the germline ends. The CDR3 covers 15 residues. Here the CDR3 DNA reads TGTGCCAGCAGTTTACGGTCCTTACGAAATTATGAGCAGTTCTTC. It is translated as CASSLRSLRNYEQFF.

This clonotype showed up many times. DNA for the CDR3: TGTGCCAGCAACACTTTTCCGGCTCTAGCGGGAGGGGTGAATGAGCAGTTCTTC. Protein sequence: CASNTFPALAGGVNEQFF. This chain joins TRBV21-1 and TRBJ2-1; no DNA check was done on the table's D call, TRBD2. TRBV21-1 is a pseudogene segment. The length of the CDR3 is 18 residues.